A single sample is the source of the 8 T cell receptor beta chains below, sequenced in a study of T cell repertoires in cytomegalovirus infection. These receptors have no identified antigens. TCRdb used MiXCR to reprocess the reads, holding one entry per CDR3 protein. Seen here are fewer than 900,000 distinct CDR3 sequences, almost 30% observed once, and the top ten hold 10% to 15%. Sequencing used cultured CD8+ T cells from PBMCs, obtained from culture after CMV antigen stimulation. The receptors derive from a human donor in good health (CMV status not recorded). Some clones in this sample may be carry-over from other donors' samples.

This clonotype was detected ten times or more. The V call is TRBV7-9, the J call TRBJ2-7; D uncertain. Between the trimmed V and J ends, which lost 6 bases and 0 bases, there was a span of 15 bases. Per germline, CDR1 SEHNR and CDR2 FQNEAQ (reference sequence). The CDR3 consists of 15 residues. CDR3 DNA: TGTGCCAGCAGTAGCTTAGAGTGGGCCTCCTACGAGCAGTACTTC. Amino acids: CASSSLEWASYEQYF.

This clonotype has only a few counts. This chain uses TRBV7-9 with TRBJ2-6; D uncertain. There are 12 residues in the CDR3. V lost 9 bases, J lost 1 base, and 4 bases lay in between. The germline gives CDR1 SEHNR, CDR2 FQNEAQ (reference sequence). For the CDR3, the DNA is TGTGCCAGTAAATCTGGGGCCAACGTCCTGACTTTC. Translation gives CASKSGANVLTF.

The rearrangement uses TRBV6-5 and TRBJ2-2, with 8 positions matching TRBD2. Germline lookup yields CDR1 MNHEY and CDR2 SVGAGI. This CDR3 spans 15 amino acids. The junction had 0 bases not matched to a gene; V was cut back by 2 bases and J by 1 base. The chain's CDR3 is CASSYAGGNTGELFF. CDR3 DNA sequence: TGTGCCAGCAGTTACGCGGGGGGGAACACCGGGGAGCTGTTTTTT.

The V and J genes are TRBV25-1 and TRBJ2-7; D perhaps matches TRBD2 (5 bases). V lost 6 bases and J lost 5, with 14 bases in between. The germline CDR1 and CDR2 sequences are MGHDK and SYGVNS. This CDR3 has 13 residues. The CDR3 region is CASRDGVLDEQYF. The CDR3 DNA reads as TGTGCCAGCAGAGACGGGGTACTGGACGAGCAGTACTTC.

The chain uses TRBV27 and TRBJ2-3; 8 bases line up with TRBD2. There are 16 residues in the CDR3. The germline CDR1 and CDR2 sequences are MNHEY and SMNVEV (reference sequence). Unmatched junction bases numbered 12, after V lost 5 bases and J lost 5 bases. The CDR3 region has the DNA TGTGCCAGCAGTCTTACGGGACTAGGGGTTGGAGATACGCAGTATTTT. It codes for CASSLTGLGVGDTQYF.

This clonotype was counted a single time. This could be a read error, since a much larger clone is one nucleotide away. CDR3 residues: CASSLPYGTDTQYF. The CDR3, as DNA: TGTGCCAGCAGCTTACCGTACGGGACAGATACGCAGTATTTT. The rearrangement joins TRBV7-8 to TRBJ2-3; D not resolved. CDR3 length: 14 amino acids. V was cut by 2 bases and J by 3 bases, with 9 bases left in between. Germline V CDR1 and CDR2: SGHVS, FQNEAQ.

The rearrangement links TRBV4-3 to TRBJ1-6; the D is unclear. The CDR3 consists of 18 residues. Germline CDR1 reads LGHNA; CDR2 reads YSLEER. The V gene lost 0 bases and the J gene lost 0 bases, with 12 bases spanning the gap. The CDR3 loop is CASSQDVGGSSYNSPLHF. In DNA, the CDR3 is TGCGCCAGCAGCCAAGATGTAGGAGGCAGCTCCTATAATTCACCCCTCCACTTT.

This clonotype has more than one count but fewer than ten. V usage is TRBV2 and J usage is TRBJ2-7; the D gene is possibly TRBD2 (6 bases). CDR1 is SNHLY, CDR2 FYNNEI, per germline. This CDR3 has 14 amino acids. V lost 10 bases and J 0 bases, leaving 16 bases between the germline ends. The CDR3 sequence is CAILIGTGSYEQYF. The CDR3 coding sequence is TGTGCCATCTTAATCGGGACTGGCTCCTACGAGCAGTACTTC.